Listed here is a single T cell receptor beta chain. Its antigen remains unidentified. Data came from immunoSEQ multiplex PCR; TCRdb stores just in-frame clones and leaves some out. The sample records 89,000 or so clones, 70% to 90% being singletons. The data were obtained in a study of T cell responses to AZD1222 COVID-19 vaccine. The study, taken as a whole, reports: Donors skewed white British and female; clonal diversity was possibly underestimated. The reported proportion of spike-specific TCRs targeting unmutated variant regions was nearly half.

The CDR3 consists of 13 residues. The germline gives CDR1 MNHEY, CDR2 SVGAGI. V was clipped by 7 bases and J by 3 bases, with 13 bases between them. The V and J genes are TRBV6-5 and TRBJ2-7; a weak D match, TRBD2 (6 bases). The source is an adult in good health. The input for sequencing was peripheral blood, taken on day 0 of AZD1222 vaccination. This chain's CDR3 is CASKRDLNYEQYF. CDR3 in DNA: TGTGCCAGCAAACGGGACTTAAACTACGAGCAGTACTTC.